Following are 11 T cell receptor beta chains from one sample sequenced in a study of beta chain features in type 1 diabetes listed by TCRdb under 2018. The investigation overall reported the following: In all four CD4+ subsets, TCRB CDR3 length was moderately but significantly shorter in type 1 diabetes patients.

What these receptors recognize is not known. The method was the immunoSEQ multiplex PCR assay. The entire amount of isolated RNA was reverse transcribed using the High Capacity cDNA Reverse Transcription Kit, so the sequenced TCRB transcripts were expressed ones. TCRdb provides this immuneACCESS table in a form limited to in-frame rearrangements. Some clones are lacking; in checked studies, under half of them reflect an unresolved V gene, and why the rest are absent is not known. The sample profile shows about 660,000 clones; roughly an eighth of them were found once. The ten top clones hold 0.03% to 0.045% of the sample. The sample consisted of naive CD4+ T cells from blood. The sample's cell subset or site label, in plain terms: true naive CD4+ T cells. Source of these receptors: a man between 18 and 29 years old with type 1 diabetes.

The chain recombines TRBV5-1 with TRBJ1-4, with D unresolved. The germline gives CDR1 SGHRS, CDR2 YFSETQ. Trimming took off 0 bases at V and 7 bases at J, with 7 bases between the two ends. The CDR3 has 13 amino acids. The CDR3 bases are TGCGCCAGCAGCTTGGAAGCTCCTGAAAAACTGTTTTTT. As protein: CASSLEAPEKLFF.

This clone was seen only a few times. The chain uses TRBV25-1 and TRBJ1-4; tentative D call: TRBD1 (6 bases). Trimming shortened V by 5 bases and J by 6 bases, and 16 bases separated the two germline ends. CDR3 length: 15 residues. Germline loops: CDR1 MGHDK, CDR2 SYGVNS. DNA for the CDR3: TGTGCCAGCAGTAAAAGAGGAGGGGGATATGAAAAACTGTTTTTT. This gives the protein CASSKRGGGYEKLFF.

The V and J genes are TRBV25-1 and TRBJ2-3; 8 bases agree with TRBD2. V lost 3 bases, J lost 4 bases, and 3 bases stayed unmatched. CDR1 MGHDK and CDR2 SYGVNS come from the germline V gene. The CDR3 contains 14 residues. CDR3 sequence reads: CASSDPGGPDTQYF. The CDR3 DNA is TGTGCCAGCAGTGACCCGGGAGGGCCAGATACGCAGTATTTT.

CDR3 loop: CASSQVRGGTDTQYF. CDR3 nucleotides: TGTGCCAGCAGCCAAGTGAGAGGAGGCACAGATACGCAGTATTTT. This chain joins TRBV14 and TRBJ2-3; no clear D gene. The CDR3 is made up of 15 amino acids. The V end was cut by 1 base, the J end by 1 base, with 9 bases between. Germline lookup yields CDR1 SGHDN and CDR2 FVKESK.

This clone showed up just a few times. This chain connects TRBV29-1 to TRBJ1-1; no definite D call. Trimming removed 5 bases from V and 1 base from J, with 5 bases in between. Germline-derived CDR1 and CDR2 are SQVTM and ANQGSEA. The CDR3 contains 11 residues. The CDR3 DNA reads as TGCAGCGTTTCCGCGAACACTGAAGCTTTCTTT. It encodes CSVSANTEAFF.

The gene calls are TRBV5-1 and TRBJ2-3; no reliable D call. The CDR3 is 14 amino acids. Germline V CDR1 and CDR2: SGHRS, YFSETQ. The ends were cut back, 0 bases at V and 6 bases at J, with 11 bases in the middle. CDR3 DNA sequence: TGCGCCAGCAGCTTGGAGCAGGATAGGGATACGCAGTATTTT. It is translated as CASSLEQDRDTQYF.

The sample holds a few counts of this clone. The chain is built from TRBV4-2 and TRBJ2-7; 7 positions agree with TRBD1. Unmatched junction bases numbered 4, after V lost 1 base and J lost 1 base. The CDR3 has 15 amino acids. Germline values: CDR1 LGHNA, CDR2 YNFKEQ. As DNA, the CDR3 is TGTGCCAGCAGCCAAGGGGACAGTCTGTCCTACGAGCAGTACTTC. Its translation: CASSQGDSLSYEQYF.

CDR3 amino acids: CASRRDPETQYF. The CDR3 nucleotides are TGTGCCAGCAGGCGGGATCCGGAGACCCAGTACTTC. This chain links TRBV2 with TRBJ2-5; D possibly corresponds to TRBD2 (6 bases). Germline loops: CDR1 SNHLY, CDR2 FYNNEI. This CDR3 region has 12 residues. The V and J ends lost 6 bases and 5 bases respectively, with 10 bases between them.

V and J are TRBV30 and TRBJ2-5; D may match TRBD1 or TRBD2 (6 bases each). TRBJ2-7 explains the end of the DNA better; the J call may be wrong. The CDR3 has 14 amino acids. Per germline, CDR1 GTSNPN and CDR2 SVGIG (reference sequence). In DNA, the CDR3 is TGTGCCTACTTAGGGGGGCACATTTCCTACGAGCAGTACTTC. It encodes CAYLGGHISYEQYF.

The sample holds a few counts of this clone. The CDR3 spells CASSPGAGRGQPQHF. CDR3 nucleotides: TGTGCCAGCAGTCCGGGAGCAGGGAGGGGTCAGCCCCAGCATTTT. The chain employs TRBV6-5 and TRBJ1-5; tentative D call: TRBD1 (5 bases). Deletions cut 5 bases from V and 6 bases from J, with 17 bases between. The CDR3 runs to 15 residues. Germline-derived CDR1 and CDR2 are MNHEY and SVGAGI.

A few counts support this clone. V gene TRBV4-1 combines with J gene TRBJ2-7; 8 nucleotides line up with TRBD1. The CDR3 extends over 15 amino acids. Germline V gives CDR1 MGHRA, CDR2 YSYEKL. Germline trimming cut 4 bases from V and 3 bases from J; bases unmatched to any gene: 8. CDR3: CASSRPVGTGYEQYF. The CDR3, as DNA: TGCGCCAGCAGCCGCCCGGTGGGGACAGGCTACGAGCAGTACTTC.